Here is one TCR beta chain with its context. Its cognate antigen has yet to be identified. The record has no base qualities; no much larger clone is one base away. This sample was taken from a study of T cell responses to AZD1222 COVID-19 vaccine (dated by TCRdb to the early 2020s). A note on the overall study: AZD1222 recipients whose second dose came at about 4 weeks and those whose second dose came at about 12 weeks were combined into one group, since spike-specific TCR depth and breadth did not differ between the two schedules. TCR sequencing was performed for more than 230 trial participants, of whom about 200 were given two doses of AZD1222 and some 25 were given two doses of MenACWY control vaccine. Enrollment into the trials was organized by age into subgroups of 18-55, 56-69 and 70-plus years, and those subgroups contained approximately 160, 26 and 62 TCR-sequenced participants, respectively.

Beyond this particular receptor, the publication reports: After two AZD1222 doses, both the breadth and the depth of spike-specific TCRs were significantly higher than at day 0 and than in MenACWY recipients. The vaccine-associated CD4 TCRs covered the entire spike protein, and the dominant responses fell in regions 160-218 and 743-854. Reportedly, close to half of the unique spike-specific TCRs recognized epitopes lying outside the regions that are mutated in the B.1.351 and B.1.1.7 variants. Because no day 14 peak-response samples were available, the repertoires could be characterized only after the peak T cell response. Participants were mostly white British, with more females than males. The authors suggested clonal diversity may have been underestimated. In the small 56-69-year group, the increase in depth fell short of significance, most likely because of low power. Only five to seven AZD1222 recipients were SARS-CoV-2 seropositive at baseline, limiting conclusions about previously exposed vaccinees.

The meaning of the sample's time point label: baseline before first vaccination. Vaccinee samples came from UK trials COV001 and COV002, including a single-blind randomized controlled phase 2/3 trial of AZD1222 (ChAdOx1 nCoV-19) in healthy adults. For TCRbeta chain sequencing, PBMC samples were collected from trial participants at day 0 and at day 28 after the second dose. The germline V gene provides CDR1 MDHEN and CDR2 SYDVKM. The CDR3 contains 13 residues, cysteine and phenylalanine counted. The entry retains the CDR3 DNA only, 39 bases that are in frame from base 1. V gives up 7 bases and J gives up 1 base, and the segment between their germline ends measures 10 bases. The CDR3 regions of human TCRbeta chains were analyzed by immunosequencing. The original methods were these. Repertoire TCRs were checked for matches against a reference library of SARS-CoV-2-specific TCRs that had been generated using the MIRA antigen-specificity platform. Breadth meant the fraction of unique TCRs that were SARS-CoV-2-associated, whereas depth meant the fraction of total T cells that were SARS-CoV-2-associated. Using the MIRA data, every spike-specific TCR was mapped to the spike region that the TCR reacted to and assigned to either a CD4 or a CD8 class. Log10-transformed breadth and depth values were compared by one-way ANOVA with Sidak's multiple comparisons tests. TCRdb's version of the immuneACCESS table is confined to in-frame rearrangements and falls short of the full clone set. An unresolved V gene accounts for under half of the shortfall where checked; the remainder is of unknown origin. V and J calls and clone size are as listed in that table; D and trimming were resolved from the DNA. This sample is represented by roughly 120,000 clones; just over 85% of them were singletons. The top ten hold 12% of the sample.

This specimen consisted of peripheral blood, obtained on day 0 of AZD1222 vaccination. The origin of this receptor is an adult in good health. The V and J segments used are TRBV28 and TRBJ1-1; too little of a D gene remains to name it. DNA sequence: TGTGCCAGCACCCTCCACCAGAACACTGAAGCTTTCTTT. It codes for CASTLHQNTEAFF.